The T cell receptor beta chain described here comes from a study of blood T cell repertoires in COVID-19. At the level of the study: The United States, Italy and Spain were the sources of the acute and convalescent COVID-19 samples. T cells, B-cell-depleted T cells, or PBMCs provided the cDNA or gDNA that served as material.

V was pared by 6 bases and J by 7 bases, with 12 bases of the junction left unmatched. Germline CDR1 MDHEN, CDR2 SYDVKM. The length of the CDR3 is 15 residues. Clones were sequenced by immunoSEQ multiplex PCR, and TCRdb holds only the in-frame ones, with some missing. The sample has around 160,000 clones, around 85% seen once; the top ten hold approximately 11%. The specimen was peripheral blood. The clonotype originates from a man aged 55-75 years with active or convalescent COVID-19. V is TRBV28 and J is TRBJ1-2, with 9 bases lining up with TRBD1. The DNA for the CDR3 is TGTGCCAGCAGCCCTGACAGGGGGAAGAGGACTGGCTACACCTTC. This sequence encodes CASSPDRGKRTGYTF.